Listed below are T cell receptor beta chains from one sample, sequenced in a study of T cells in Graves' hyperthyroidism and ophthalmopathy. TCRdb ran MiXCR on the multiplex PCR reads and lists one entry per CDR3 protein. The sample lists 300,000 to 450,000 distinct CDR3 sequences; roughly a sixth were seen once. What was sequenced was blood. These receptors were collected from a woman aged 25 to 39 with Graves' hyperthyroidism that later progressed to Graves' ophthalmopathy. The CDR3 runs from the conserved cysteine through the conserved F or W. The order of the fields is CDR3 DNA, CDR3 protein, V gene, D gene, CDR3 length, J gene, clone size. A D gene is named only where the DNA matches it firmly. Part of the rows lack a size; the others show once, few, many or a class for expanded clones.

DNA: TGTGCCAGCAGCCAAGATGGACTAGTATCGGATACGCAGTATTTT; CDR3: CASSQDGLVSDTQYF; V: TRBV3-1; D: TRBD2; length: 15; J: TRBJ2-3; size: many
DNA: TGTGCCAGCACCATGCGACTAGCGGGAGCGGAGACCCAGTACTTC; CDR3: CASTMRLAGAETQYF; V: TRBV28; D: TRBD2; length: 15; J: TRBJ2-5; size: .
DNA: TGTGCCAGCAGCGTAAGTCTCACGAACAATGAGCAGTTCTTC; CDR3: CASSVSLTNNEQFF; V: TRBV9; D: .; length: 14; J: TRBJ2-1; size: many
DNA: TGTGCCAGTACGAGCCGCCAATGGGCTGAAGCTTTCTTT; CDR3: CASTSRQWAEAFF; V: TRBV19; D: .; length: 13; J: TRBJ1-1; size: many
DNA: TGTGCCAGCAGTCCCAGGGGGCGCAACTATGGCTACACCTTC; CDR3: CASSPRGRNYGYTF; V: TRBV27; D: TRBD1; length: 14; J: TRBJ1-2; size: many
DNA: TGTGCCAGCAGTTTCCCCGGCGGGTTTTCACCCCTCCACTTT; CDR3: CASSFPGGFSPLHF; V: TRBV27; D: .; length: 14; J: TRBJ1-6; size: many
DNA: TGCGCCAGCAGCCAGGGAAGGGCGGTAAAGTGGACAGATACGCAGTATTTT; CDR3: CASSQGRAVKWTDTQYF; V: TRBV4-1; D: .; length: 17; J: TRBJ2-3; size: .
DNA: TGCGCCAGCAGCCACCCGGGACCGTCGAACACTGAAGCTTTCTTT; CDR3: CASSHPGPSNTEAFF; V: TRBV4-1; D: .; length: 15; J: TRBJ1-1; size: .
DNA: TGTGCCATCAGTGAGTCAGGACTAGCGGGACTCAATGAGCAGTTCTTC; CDR3: CAISESGLAGLNEQFF; V: TRBV10-3; D: TRBD2; length: 16; J: TRBJ2-1; size: many
DNA: TGTGCCAGCGACAGGGCTGGCACTGAAGCTTTCTTT; CDR3: CASDRAGTEAFF; V: TRBV6-1; D: TRBD1; length: 12; J: TRBJ1-1; size: .
DNA: TGTGCCAGCAGCTCCGTAGCGGGAGGTAGTTTCTTCCAAGCCTACAATGAGCAGTTCTTC; CDR3: CASSSVAGGSFFQAYNEQFF; V: TRBV5-4; D: TRBD2; length: 20; J: TRBJ2-1; size: few
DNA: TGTGCCAGCAGTCCAAGAGCGGGACAGGGGACCGGGGAGCTGTTTTTT; CDR3: CASSPRAGQGTGELFF; V: TRBV11-1; D: TRBD1; length: 16; J: TRBJ2-2; size: few
DNA: TGTGCCAGCAGCGAAGGACTAGCGCGTTATTCCTACGAGCAGTACTTC; CDR3: CASSEGLARYSYEQYF; V: TRBV5-8; D: TRBD2; length: 16; J: TRBJ2-7; size: many
DNA: TGCAGTGCTAGTGATAGCGGGGGGGCTAACAATGAGCAGTTCTTC; CDR3: CSASDSGGANNEQFF; V: TRBV20-1; D: TRBD2; length: 15; J: TRBJ2-1; size: many
DNA: TGTGCCAGCAGCTTTTCCACAGGGGAAGACTACGAGCAGTACTTC; CDR3: CASSFSTGEDYEQYF; V: TRBV11-2; D: TRBD1; length: 15; J: TRBJ2-7; size: few
DNA: TGTGCCAGCAGCTTATCCGAGGGGGGCTATGGCTACACCTTC; CDR3: CASSLSEGGYGYTF; V: TRBV7-8; D: .; length: 14; J: TRBJ1-2; size: .
DNA: TGTGCCAGCAGCCCGGGGATCCAACTAGCGGGACCAGTAGAGACCCAGTACTTC; CDR3: CASSPGIQLAGPVETQYF; V: TRBV11-2; D: TRBD2; length: 18; J: TRBJ2-5; size: many
DNA: TGTGCCAGCAGTGACGGTTGGGGCCAAGAGACCCAGTACTTC; CDR3: CASSDGWGQETQYF; V: TRBV2; D: .; length: 14; J: TRBJ2-5; size: .
DNA: TGCAGCGTTGCGGGACAGGGGGCGATCGAGCAGTACTTC; CDR3: CSVAGQGAIEQYF; V: TRBV29-1; D: TRBD1; length: 13; J: TRBJ2-7; size: few
DNA: TGTGCCAGCAGTCCGAGACAGGTCCACCTAGCGGGAGAATTTGACGAGCAGTACTTC; CDR3: CASSPRQVHLAGEFDEQYF; V: TRBV12-3/TRBV12-4; D: TRBD2; length: 19; J: TRBJ2-7; size: many
DNA: TGTGCCAGCAGTTATCAGGGACAGGGGGGAGGCCAGCAGTACTTC; CDR3: CASSYQGQGGGQQYF; V: TRBV6-5; D: TRBD1; length: 15; J: TRBJ2-7; size: many
DNA: TGTGCCAGCAGTCCACGACAGGTAAACACTGAAGCTTTCTTT; CDR3: CASSPRQVNTEAFF; V: TRBV12-3/TRBV12-4; D: .; length: 14; J: TRBJ1-1; size: .
DNA: TGTGCCAGCAGTTTTGGGGTGGAAGAGACCCAGTACTTC; CDR3: CASSFGVEETQYF; V: TRBV12-3/TRBV12-4; D: .; length: 13; J: TRBJ2-5; size: many
DNA: TGTGCCAGCAGCTTCCGCTCCTCTAGCGGGAGGCGGTGGGAGACCCAGTACTTC; CDR3: CASSFRSSSGRRWETQYF; V: TRBV13; D: TRBD2; length: 18; J: TRBJ2-5; size: few
DNA: TGTGCCAGCAGCCAAGGATCGTTTAGGACACCTAACTATGGCTACACCTTC; CDR3: CASSQGSFRTPNYGYTF; V: TRBV3-1; D: .; length: 17; J: TRBJ1-2; size: .
DNA: TGTGCCAGCAGCTTGACAGGGTGGGGAGGTTCACCCCTCCACTTT; CDR3: CASSLTGWGGSPLHF; V: TRBV5-6; D: .; length: 15; J: TRBJ1-6; size: .
DNA: TGTGCCAGCAGCTCCGATAGAGGGGTGGAGACCCAGTACTTC; CDR3: CASSSDRGVETQYF; V: TRBV7-2; D: .; length: 14; J: TRBJ2-5; size: .
DNA: TGCAGTGCGGAAGCGGGGACGAGCTCCTACGAGCAGTACTTC; CDR3: CSAEAGTSSYEQYF; V: TRBV20-1; D: TRBD2; length: 14; J: TRBJ2-7; size: many
DNA: TGTGCCAGCAGGCCATACCAGGGGGCAGATAGTGCTTTCTTT; CDR3: CASRPYQGADSAFF; V: TRBV2; D: TRBD1; length: 14; J: TRBJ1-1; size: many
DNA: TGTGCCAGCAGTATGACTAGCGGGGGGTCACAGTTCTTC; CDR3: CASSMTSGGSQFF; V: TRBV2; D: TRBD2; length: 13; J: TRBJ2-1; size: many
DNA: TGTGCCATCAGTGAGTCGACGGGACGCAACCAGCCCCAGCATTTT; CDR3: CAISESTGRNQPQHF; V: TRBV10-3; D: .; length: 15; J: TRBJ1-5; size: many
DNA: TGTGCCAGCAGCCAGGGGGTTAGCACAGATACGCAGTATTTT; CDR3: CASSQGVSTDTQYF; V: TRBV3-1; D: .; length: 14; J: TRBJ2-3; size: .
DNA: TGTGCCAGCAGTGAAGCTGGGACGGTCTACTCTGGGGCCAACGTCCTGACTTTC; CDR3: CASSEAGTVYSGANVLTF; V: TRBV2; D: .; length: 18; J: TRBJ2-6; size: many
DNA: TGTGCCAGCAGTTTAAGCGGAGCGGGCTATGGCTACACCTTC; CDR3: CASSLSGAGYGYTF; V: TRBV27; D: .; length: 14; J: TRBJ1-2; size: many
DNA: TGTGCCAGCAGCCCCTTGGGGCAGGGGGACTCCTACGAGCAGTACTTC; CDR3: CASSPLGQGDSYEQYF; V: TRBV4-2; D: TRBD1; length: 16; J: TRBJ2-7; size: few
DNA: TGTGCCAGCAGTTTAGGGACAGGGGGTTCGTATAATTCACCCCTCCACTTT; CDR3: CASSLGTGGSYNSPLHF; V: TRBV28; D: TRBD1; length: 17; J: TRBJ1-6; size: few
DNA: TGTGCCAGCAGTTTTTCGCAGGGGGCTTCAGAGGGCTACACCTTC; CDR3: CASSFSQGASEGYTF; V: TRBV12-3/TRBV12-4; D: TRBD1; length: 15; J: TRBJ1-2; size: many
DNA: TGTGCCAGCAGCCTCTATGGCATAGACACCGGGGAGCTGTTTTTT; CDR3: CASSLYGIDTGELFF; V: TRBV3-1; D: .; length: 15; J: TRBJ2-2; size: many
DNA: TGCGCCAGCAGATCTCTCGAGGGGCGGCGCTATGGCTACACCTTC; CDR3: CASRSLEGRRYGYTF; V: TRBV10-2; D: .; length: 15; J: TRBJ1-2; size: few
DNA: TGTGCCATCAGTGAGTCCTTAGGGGGGAACTATGGCTACACCTTC; CDR3: CAISESLGGNYGYTF; V: TRBV10-3; D: .; length: 15; J: TRBJ1-2; size: many
DNA: TGCGCCAGCAGCCAAGGCGAGTCCGGTTACGAGCAGTACTTC; CDR3: CASSQGESGYEQYF; V: TRBV4-1; D: .; length: 14; J: TRBJ2-7; size: .
DNA: TGTGCCAGCTCACCGCCGGGTGCCCACGGGCAGCCCCAGCATTTT; CDR3: CASSPPGAHGQPQHF; V: TRBV18; D: .; length: 15; J: TRBJ1-5; size: many
DNA: TGTGCCACCAGTGATTTGTGGGGACAGGGCACAGATACGCAGTATTTT; CDR3: CATSDLWGQGTDTQYF; V: TRBV24-1; D: TRBD1; length: 16; J: TRBJ2-3; size: many
DNA: TGTGCCAGCAGCGTAGACGGAGGACAGAACACCGGGGAGCTGTTTTTT; CDR3: CASSVDGGQNTGELFF; V: TRBV9; D: .; length: 16; J: TRBJ2-2; size: many
DNA: TGTGCCAGCAACACGGGACAGGGCGACGAGCAGTACTTC; CDR3: CASNTGQGDEQYF; V: TRBV12-3/TRBV12-4; D: TRBD1; length: 13; J: TRBJ2-7; size: .
DNA: TGTGCCAGCAGTAAGGGCTCCTACAATGAGCAGTTCTTC; CDR3: CASSKGSYNEQFF; V: TRBV12-3/TRBV12-4; D: .; length: 13; J: TRBJ2-1; size: .
DNA: TGTGCCAGCAGTGACAATTACAACTACGAGCAGTACTTC; CDR3: CASSDNYNYEQYF; V: TRBV2; D: .; length: 13; J: TRBJ2-7; size: many